This TCR beta chain was captured in a study of Ad26.COV2.S vaccination and SARS-CoV-2 variants. Treatment noted: roughly 20 received Ad26.COV2.S at low or high dose, single or two shots; 5 received placebo; per-sample allocation not given. Repertoires come from day 63 after the first vaccine or placebo injection. Using immunoSEQ multiplex PCR, the repertoire was profiled, and TCRdb retains in-frame clones only, with some absent. The profile shows about 380,000 clones, about 83% of them singletons. The sequenced sample was peripheral blood, obtained in a trial of Ad26.COV2.S vaccine versus placebo. This receptor was taken from a person between 18 and 65 years old who received the Ad26.COV2.S COVID-19 vaccine or a placebo.

The CDR3, as DNA: TGTGCCAGCAGTGAAAACGGCGGGAGGGCGACCCAGCAGTTCTTC. Its protein product is CASSENGGRATQQFF. The chain couples TRBV6-1 to TRBJ2-1; 9 bases line up with TRBD2. This CDR3 region has 15 residues. Germline trimming cut 2 bases from V and 11 bases from J; bases unmatched to any gene: 10. CDR1 and CDR2 from the germline V gene are MNHNS and SASEGT.